The next 3 T cell receptor beta chains were all read from a single sample in a study of T-cell reconstitution after alpha-beta-depleted transplantation in children. The library targeted TCRbeta and was prepared with unique molecular identifiers. MiXCR, applied by TCRdb to the PCR reads, yields one record per CDR3 protein. The sample carries approximately 490,000 distinct CDR3 sequences, about 10% recorded once. Specimen: PBMCs, collected before TCRalphabeta/CD19-depleted stem cell transplant. These receptor sequences come from a child younger than 10 with inherited bone marrow failure, due to receive a stem cell transplant.

This clonotype was recorded many times. The V gene is TRBV7-9, the J gene TRBJ2-3; D not certain. The CDR3 extends over 14 amino acids. V was pared by 5 bases and J by 0 bases, with 9 bases between. From germline, CDR1 is SEHNR and CDR2 FQNEAQ (reference sequence). This chain's CDR3 is CASSPGSSTDTQYF. The CDR3 region has the DNA TGTGCCAGCAGCCCCGGATCGAGCACAGATACGCAGTATTTT. The full variable domain, its missing parts supplied by reference TRBV7-9 and TRBJ2-3, is DTGVSQNPRHKITKRGQNVTFRCDPISEHNRLYWYRQTLGQGPEFLTYFQNEAQLEKSRLLSDRFSAERPKGSFSTLEIQRTEQGDSAMYLCASSPGSSTDTQYFGPGTRLTVL.

This clonotype has just a few counts. V usage is TRBV19 and J usage is TRBJ2-7; a possible D gene is TRBD2 (5 bases). The CDR3 is 14 amino acids. Germline V CDR1 and CDR2: LNHDA, SQIVND (reference sequence). V was clipped by 1 base and J by 5 bases, with 12 bases between them. The CDR3 spells CASSIVGPGDEQYF. The DNA for the CDR3 is TGTGCCAGTAGTATAGTAGGGCCCGGGGACGAGCAGTACTTC.

This clonotype was seen ten or more times. The chain is built from TRBV2 and TRBJ2-5; possibly TRBD2 for D (5 bases). In germline, CDR1 is SNHLY, CDR2 FYNNEI. V lost 7 bases and J 6 bases, leaving 21 bases between the germline ends. The CDR3 contains 15 residues. Written as DNA, the CDR3 is TGTGCCAGCATCGATGGTGGTAACCGAGGGAAGACCCAGTACTTC. Protein product: CASIDGGNRGKTQYF. The full variable domain, completed using reference TRBV2 and TRBJ2-5, is EPEVTQTPSHQVTQMGQEVILRCVPISNHLYFYWYRQILGQKVEFLVSFYNNEISEKSEIFDDQFSVERPDGSNFTLKIRSTKLEDSAMYFCASIDGGNRGKTQYFGPGTRLLVL.